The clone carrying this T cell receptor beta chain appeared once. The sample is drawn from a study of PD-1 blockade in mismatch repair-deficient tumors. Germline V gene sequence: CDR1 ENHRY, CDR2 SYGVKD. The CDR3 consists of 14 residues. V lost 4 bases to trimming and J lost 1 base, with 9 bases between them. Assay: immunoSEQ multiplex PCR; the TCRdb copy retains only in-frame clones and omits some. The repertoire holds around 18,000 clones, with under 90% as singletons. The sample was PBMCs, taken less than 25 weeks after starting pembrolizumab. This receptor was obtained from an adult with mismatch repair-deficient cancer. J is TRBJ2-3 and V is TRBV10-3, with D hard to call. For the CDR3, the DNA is TGTGCCATCAGTGGGTCGGCGGGCACAGATACGCAGTATTTT. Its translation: CAISGSAGTDTQYF.